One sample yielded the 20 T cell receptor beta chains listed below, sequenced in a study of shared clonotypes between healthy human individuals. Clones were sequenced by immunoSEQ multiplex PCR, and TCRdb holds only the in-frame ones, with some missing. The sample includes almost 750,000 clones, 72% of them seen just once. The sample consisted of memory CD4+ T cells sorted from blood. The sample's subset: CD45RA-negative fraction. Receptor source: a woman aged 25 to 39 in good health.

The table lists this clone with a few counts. CDR3 amino acids: CASSVSGFYNEQFF. In DNA form, the CDR3 reads TGTGCCAGCAGCGTTAGCGGGTTTTACAATGAGCAGTTCTTC. This chain connects TRBV9 to TRBJ2-1; the match to TRBD2 covers 7 bases. Per the germline V gene, CDR1 is SGDLS and CDR2 is YYNGEE. The CDR3 totals 14 residues. The junction had 3 bases not matched to a gene; V was cut back by 2 bases and J by 4 bases. The full variable domain, its missing parts supplied by reference TRBV9 and TRBJ2-1, is DSGVTQTPKHLITATGQRVTLRCSPRSGDLSVYWYQQSLDQGLQFLIQYYNGEERAKGNILERFSAQQFPDLHSELNLSSLELGDSALYFCASSVSGFYNEQFFGPGTRLTVL.

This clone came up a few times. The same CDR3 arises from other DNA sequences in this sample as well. CDR3 sequence: CASSLGQGASTDTQYF. CDR3 bases: TGCGCCAGCAGCTTAGGACAGGGGGCTTCCACAGATACGCAGTATTTT. The rearrangement links TRBV5-1 to TRBJ2-3; 11 nucleotides line up with TRBD1. The V segment lost 2 bases and the J segment 2 bases; nucleotides outside the gene matches: 4. Germline V lookup: CDR1 SGHRS, CDR2 YFSETQ. This CDR3 is built from 16 residues.

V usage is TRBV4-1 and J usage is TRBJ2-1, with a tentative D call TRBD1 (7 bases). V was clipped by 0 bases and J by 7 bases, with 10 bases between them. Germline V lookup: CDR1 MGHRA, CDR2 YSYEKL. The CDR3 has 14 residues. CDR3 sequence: CASSQEQGRNEQFF. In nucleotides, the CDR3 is TGCGCCAGCAGCCAAGAACAGGGGAGGAATGAGCAGTTCTTC.

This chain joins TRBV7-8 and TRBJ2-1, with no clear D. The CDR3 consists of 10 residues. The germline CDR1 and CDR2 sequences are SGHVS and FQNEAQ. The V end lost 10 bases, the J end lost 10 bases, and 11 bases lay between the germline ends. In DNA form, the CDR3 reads TGTGCCACCCACCTTCCAGAGCAGTTCTTC. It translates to CATHLPEQFF.

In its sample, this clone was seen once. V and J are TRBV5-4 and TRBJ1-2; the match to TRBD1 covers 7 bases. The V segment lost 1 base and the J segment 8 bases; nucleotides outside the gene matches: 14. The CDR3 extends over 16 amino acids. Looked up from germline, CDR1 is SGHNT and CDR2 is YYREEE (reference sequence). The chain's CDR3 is CASSLWNRGPGGGYTF. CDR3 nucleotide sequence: TGTGCCAGCAGCTTGTGGAATAGGGGCCCAGGGGGAGGCTACACCTTC.

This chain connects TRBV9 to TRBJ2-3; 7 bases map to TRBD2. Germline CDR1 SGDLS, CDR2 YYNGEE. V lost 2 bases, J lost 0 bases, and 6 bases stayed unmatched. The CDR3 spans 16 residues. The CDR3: CASSVGSGTSTDTQYF. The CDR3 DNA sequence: TGTGCCAGCAGCGTTGGAAGCGGGACGAGCACAGATACGCAGTATTTT.

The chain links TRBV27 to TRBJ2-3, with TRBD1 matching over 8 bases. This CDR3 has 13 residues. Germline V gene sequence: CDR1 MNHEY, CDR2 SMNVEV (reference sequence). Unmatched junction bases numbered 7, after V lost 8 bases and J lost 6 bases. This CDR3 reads CASPQGDEDTQYF. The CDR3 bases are TGTGCCAGCCCACAGGGGGATGAGGATACGCAGTATTTT.

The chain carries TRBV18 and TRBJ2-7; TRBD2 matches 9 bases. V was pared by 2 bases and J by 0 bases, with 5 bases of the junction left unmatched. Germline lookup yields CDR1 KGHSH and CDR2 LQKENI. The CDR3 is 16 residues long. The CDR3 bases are TGTGCCAGCTCACCAAAGCTAGCGGGGACCTCCTACGAGCAGTACTTC. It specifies CASSPKLAGTSYEQYF.

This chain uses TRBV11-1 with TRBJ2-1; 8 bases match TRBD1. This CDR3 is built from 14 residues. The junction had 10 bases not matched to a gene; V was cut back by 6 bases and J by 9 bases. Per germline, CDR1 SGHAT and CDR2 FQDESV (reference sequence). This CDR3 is CASRDGRGHVEQFF. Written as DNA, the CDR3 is TGTGCCAGCAGAGATGGCAGGGGGCATGTTGAGCAGTTCTTC. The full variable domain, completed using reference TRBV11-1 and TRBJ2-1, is EAEVAQSPRYKITEKSQAVAFWCDPISGHATLYWYRQILGQGPELLVQFQDESVVDDSQLPKDRFSAERLKGVDSTLKIQPAELGDSAMYLCASRDGRGHVEQFFGPGTRLTVL.

The CDR3 DNA reads as TGCGCCAGCAGTCGCACCACCCTGAGACAGGGGGAGACCCAGTACTTC. It yields the protein CASSRTTLRQGETQYF. This rearrangement joins TRBV10-2 to TRBJ2-5, with 8 bases aligning to TRBD1. V lost 5 bases to trimming and J lost 5 bases; unmatched junction nucleotides: 13. The CDR3 runs 16 residues. Per the germline V gene, CDR1 is WSHSY and CDR2 is SAAADI.

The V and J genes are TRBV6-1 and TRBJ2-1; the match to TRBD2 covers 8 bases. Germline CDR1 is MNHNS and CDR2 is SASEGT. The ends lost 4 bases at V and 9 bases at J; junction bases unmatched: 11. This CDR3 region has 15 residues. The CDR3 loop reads CASSAISGGRLEQFF. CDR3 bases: TGTGCCAGCAGTGCGATATCCGGCGGGAGGCTTGAGCAGTTCTTC.

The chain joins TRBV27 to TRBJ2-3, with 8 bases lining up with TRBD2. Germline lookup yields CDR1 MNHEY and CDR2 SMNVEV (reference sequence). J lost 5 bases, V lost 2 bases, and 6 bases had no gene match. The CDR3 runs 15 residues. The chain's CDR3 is CASSLSGSGGDTQYF. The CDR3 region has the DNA TGTGCCAGCAGTTTAAGCGGGAGCGGCGGAGATACGCAGTATTTT.

The CDR3 protein is CASSNRQGYTEAFF. The CDR3, as DNA: TGTGCCAGTAGTAACCGACAGGGTTACACTGAAGCTTTCTTT. V and J are TRBV19 and TRBJ1-1, with 7 bases matching TRBD1. The CDR3 has 14 amino acids. Germline V gene data show CDR1 as LNHDA and CDR2 as SQIVND (reference sequence). The J segment lost 3 bases and the V segment lost 4 bases, leaving 5 bases of the junction unmatched.

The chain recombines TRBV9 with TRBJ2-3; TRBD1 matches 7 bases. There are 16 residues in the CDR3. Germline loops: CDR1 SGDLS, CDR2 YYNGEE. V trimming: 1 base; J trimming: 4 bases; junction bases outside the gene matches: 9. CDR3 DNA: TGTGCCAGCAGCGTAAATCCCAGGGGGAGTGCAGATACGCAGTATTTT. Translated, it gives CASSVNPRGSADTQYF.

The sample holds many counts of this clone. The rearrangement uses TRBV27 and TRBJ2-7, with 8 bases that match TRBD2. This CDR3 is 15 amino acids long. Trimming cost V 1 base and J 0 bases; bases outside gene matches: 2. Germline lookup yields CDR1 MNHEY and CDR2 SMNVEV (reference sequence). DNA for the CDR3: TGTGCCAGCAGTTTATTCGGGAGGGGCTCCTACGAGCAGTACTTC. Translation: CASSLFGRGSYEQYF.

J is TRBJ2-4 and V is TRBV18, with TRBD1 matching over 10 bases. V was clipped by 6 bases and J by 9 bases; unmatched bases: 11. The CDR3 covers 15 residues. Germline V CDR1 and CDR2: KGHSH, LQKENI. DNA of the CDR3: TGTGCCAGCTCGAGGGACAGGGGTACGAGTCGCATTCAGTACTTC. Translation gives CASSRDRGTSRIQYF.

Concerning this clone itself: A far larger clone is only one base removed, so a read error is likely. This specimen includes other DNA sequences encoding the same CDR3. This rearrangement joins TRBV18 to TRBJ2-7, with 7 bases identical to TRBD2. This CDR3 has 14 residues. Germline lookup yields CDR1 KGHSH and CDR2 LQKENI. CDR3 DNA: TGTGCCAGCTCACGGCGGGAGAACTCCTACGAGCAGTATTTC. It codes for CASSRRENSYEQYF. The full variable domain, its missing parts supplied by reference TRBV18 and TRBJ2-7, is NAGVMQNPRHLVRRRGQEARLRCSPMKGHSHVYWYRQLPEEGLKFMVYLQKENIIDESGMPKERFSAEFPKEGPSILRIQQVVRGDSAAYFCASSRRENSYEQYFGPGTRLTVT.

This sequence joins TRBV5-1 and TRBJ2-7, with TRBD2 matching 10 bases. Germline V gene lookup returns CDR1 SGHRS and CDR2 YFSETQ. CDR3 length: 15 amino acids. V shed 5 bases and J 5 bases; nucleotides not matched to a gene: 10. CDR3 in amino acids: CASRGSLAGAHEQYF. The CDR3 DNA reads TGCGCCAGCAGGGGTTCTCTAGCGGGAGCCCACGAGCAGTACTTC.

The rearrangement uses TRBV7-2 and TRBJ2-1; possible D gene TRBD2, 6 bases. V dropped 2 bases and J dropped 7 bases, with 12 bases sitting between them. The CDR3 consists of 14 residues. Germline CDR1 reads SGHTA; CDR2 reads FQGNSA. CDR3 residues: CASSLPGLLNEQFF. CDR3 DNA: TGTGCCAGCAGCTTACCAGGACTATTAAATGAGCAGTTCTTC.

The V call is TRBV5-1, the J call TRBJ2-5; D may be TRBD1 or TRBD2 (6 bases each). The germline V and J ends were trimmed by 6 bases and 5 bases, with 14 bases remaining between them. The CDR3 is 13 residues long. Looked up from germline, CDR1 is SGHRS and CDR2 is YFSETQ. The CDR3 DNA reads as TGCGCCAGCACCGGGGGCGCGGTGGAGACCCAGTACTTC. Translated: CASTGGAVETQYF.